The text below deals with one TCR beta chain. The clone's antigen remains unknown. No clone much larger than this one lies a single base away; base qualities are absent. Healthy HIV-negative adults with no recently reported acute infections or vaccinations were included as donors. Only Caucasian adults living in Nashville, Tennessee, USA were represented among the donors. For unsorted samples, 84 million or so PBMCs were counted, and genomic DNA was extracted using the QIAamp DNA Blood Mini kit. Blood was obtained by leukapheresis, after which PBMCs were separated by Ficoll-Histopaque density gradient centrifugation and cryopreserved in liquid nitrogen vapor phase. Compared with germline, V lacks 1 base and J lacks 2 bases; bases without a gene match: 8. CDR1 and CDR2, looked up from the germline V gene, are MNHNS and SASEGT. The CDR3 numbers 16 residues from cysteine through phenylalanine. Only the CDR3 region is kept as DNA, spanning 48 bases read in frame from base 1.

Using the deep immunoSEQ assay, TCR CDR3 regions were amplified from genomic DNA by multiplex PCR. Extracted genomic DNA from each cell subset was distributed evenly across all wells of several immunoSEQ 96-well plates, and each plate was treated as a replicate. Each replicate PCR for unsorted PBMC received 300 to 350 ng genomic DNA, equal to about 30,000 T cell genomes. Unsorted PBMC genomic DNA was sequenced across ten immunoSEQ deep assay plates. Purified libraries were quantified with a Qubit 3.0 fluorometer, sized on a Bioanalyzer 2100, and re-quantified with the KAPA Library Quantification kit. A separate single-read 150-cycle Illumina NextSeq 550 flow cell was used to sequence each immunoSEQ 96-well plate. The authors' pipeline ran thus. Because the immunoSEQ output included only junctional sequences and no quality scores, the filtering could not be the same as the filtering used for full-length reads. To assign V/J genes and CDR3, sequences were annotated against IMGT germline references using PyIR, a Python wrapper for IgBLAST v1.9. Any read was removed if the V/J assignment was weak (E-value above 1e-6), the CDR3 was missing, or the read contained stop codons, out-of-frame junctions, or ambiguous translated residues. V3J clonotypes were defined as sequences sharing an identical inferred V gene, J gene, and CDR3 amino acid sequence. Percentage overlap between repertoires was computed as shared unique clonotypes divided by the size of the smaller repertoire. RTK rarefaction, the Chao1 estimator, and Recon v2.1 estimates of unobserved clonotypes were used to assess repertoire richness. Not all clones reach the TCRdb copy of this immuneACCESS table, which keeps in-frame sequences only. Checked studies attribute under half of the gap to unresolved V genes and leave the rest unexplained. V and J calls and clone size follow that table, whereas D and trimming were derived from the DNA. A total of about 500,000 clones appear in this sample, approximately 71% of them only once. 12% of the sample is taken by the ten largest.

This sample stems from a study of shared clonotypes between healthy human individuals (TCRdb year 2020). Study-level background: The cohort comprised a couple of women and a few men aged 18 to 49 years. Each donor's leukapheresis produced roughly between roughly 0.9 and 9 billion PBMCs. To estimate repertoire size and how much clonotypes are shared between individuals, the study performed deep sequencing of blood TCR repertoires from a handful of healthy adults. Libraries were prepared and TCR repertoires were sequenced by different laboratories using diverse techniques, in order to increase sequencing depth and limit assay-specific biases.

Summary of the overall study and its limitations: The small number of donors limited the genetic and exposure-history diversity represented. Sampling was restricted to blood, and TCR repertoires in tissue are likely to differ from TCR repertoires in blood. Based on pairwise subsampling, the degree of clonotype sharing among donors was expected to be affected by sequencing depth.

The sequenced sample was PBMCs. The chain was built from TRBV6-1 and TRBJ2-7; TRBD1 aligns with 7 central bases. The sequence came from a woman in her forties in good health. Some clones in this sample may be carry-over from other donors' samples. CDR3 reads: CASSEGLTGIAYEQYF. The DNA sequence is TGTGCCAGCAGTGAAGGGTTGACAGGGATAGCCTACGAGCAGTACTTC.